These T cell receptor beta chains were read from a single sample in a study of T cells after yellow fever vaccination. Using its own MiXCR run on the 5' RACE reads, TCRdb lists one record per CDR3 protein. The table lists hundreds of thousands of distinct CDR3 sequences, 9% to 15% of them singletons, with more than 12% in the top ten. Here the sequenced sample was PBMCs, taken on the day of the yellow fever booster vaccination. The receptor source for this set is a man under 40 who received the YFV17D yellow fever vaccine. CDR3s leave out the opening cysteine and the closing phenylalanine or tryptophan. A D gene is named only where the DNA matches it firmly. Only part of the rows carry a size: once, few, many, or a class if the clone is expanded.

j_call	v_call	clone_size	d_call	cdr3_aa
TRBJ2-7	TRBV12-3/TRBV12-4	NA	NA	ASRKQGTTYEQY
TRBJ2-1	TRBV7-2	NA	TRBD2	ASSLVREAYNEQF
TRBJ1-5	TRBV7-8	few	NA	ASSRTGLPQPQH
TRBJ2-1	TRBV12-3/TRBV12-4	many	NA	ASSLGPVGNEQF
TRBJ2-1	TRBV29-1	few	TRBD2	SVEGTSGMSGNNEQF
TRBJ1-1	TRBV7-6	NA	NA	ASSLEPSGNTEAF
TRBJ2-4	TRBV20-1	few	TRBD1	SARVQGRVAKNIQY
TRBJ1-2	TRBV7-2	NA	TRBD1	ASSRQGRGYT
TRBJ2-7	TRBV20-1	NA	TRBD2	SARGDQAGVGEQY
TRBJ2-5	TRBV4-2	NA	NA	ASSHPGGGVQETQY
TRBJ2-2	TRBV10-1	NA	NA	ASSDDLLEAGELF
TRBJ1-4	TRBV5-1	few	NA	ASKGSGREKLF
TRBJ2-7	TRBV21-1	few	NA	ASSKGRPLSGTGSKEQY
TRBJ2-2	TRBV24-1	few	NA	ATSERTVGTGELF
TRBJ2-1	TRBV11-3	NA	TRBD2	ASSPRTSGGYNEQF
TRBJ2-1	TRBV29-1	NA	TRBD1	SVEPDRAYEQF
TRBJ2-7	TRBV27	NA	NA	ASSLSWNSYEQY
TRBJ2-1	TRBV20-1	NA	TRBD1	SARDIGGQTVDEQF
TRBJ2-6	TRBV29-1	few	TRBD2	SVVGLAGRSGANVLT
TRBJ2-5	TRBV11-2	NA	NA	ASSVSRRGQDL
TRBJ1-2	TRBV5-1	NA	NA	ASSLAVRGGSGYT
TRBJ2-1	TRBV11-3	few	TRBD1	ASSLGGTGDEF
TRBJ2-1	TRBV7-8	NA	NA	ASSRPGVGGTTTSEQF
TRBJ2-1	TRBV6-5	NA	NA	ASSYSSQGPSRFNEQF
TRBJ2-7	TRBV20-1	once	NA	SFIPGDRKYEQY
TRBJ2-7	TRBV4-2	many	NA	ASSQARYEGSYEQY
TRBJ2-1	TRBV6-5	few	NA	ASSYDKGGWSRSYNEQF
TRBJ2-2	TRBV29-1	NA	TRBD1	SVGGATGATTGELF
TRBJ2-7	TRBV5-1	few	NA	ASRKGGEQY
TRBJ1-4	TRBV28	NA	NA	ASSPPGRHEKLF
TRBJ2-2	TRBV10-3	NA	NA	AISESPAHTGELF
TRBJ1-1	TRBV10-3	few	NA	AINTGTEAF